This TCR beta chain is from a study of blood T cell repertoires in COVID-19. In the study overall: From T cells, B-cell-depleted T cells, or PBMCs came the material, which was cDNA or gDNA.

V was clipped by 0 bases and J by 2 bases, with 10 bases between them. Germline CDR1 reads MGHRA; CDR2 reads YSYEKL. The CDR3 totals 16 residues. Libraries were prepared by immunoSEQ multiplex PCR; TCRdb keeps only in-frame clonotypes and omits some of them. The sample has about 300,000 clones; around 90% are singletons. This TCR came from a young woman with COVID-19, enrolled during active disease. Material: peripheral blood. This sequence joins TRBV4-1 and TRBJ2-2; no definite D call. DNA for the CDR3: TGCGCCAGCAGCCAAGAGGTAGTCATCAACACCGGGGAGCTGTTTTTT. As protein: CASSQEVVINTGELFF.